This T cell receptor beta chain was profiled in a study of T cell responses to AZD1222 COVID-19 vaccine (dated by TCRdb to the early 2020s). As for the study more broadly: A total of 230 to 250 trial participants underwent TCR sequencing, of whom some 200 had received two doses of AZD1222 and about 25 had received two doses of the MenACWY control vaccine. Trial participants were enrolled into age subgroups of 18-55, 56-69 and 70-plus years, which contained about 150, 28 and 57 TCR-sequenced participants, respectively. The investigation overall reported the following: The 56-69-year group was small, and its depth increase did not reach significance, likely because of low power. Reportedly, close to half of the unique spike-specific TCRs recognized epitopes lying outside the regions that are mutated in the B.1.351 and B.1.1.7 variants. CD4 TCRs associated with the vaccine covered the entire spike protein, and the dominant responses were in regions 160-218 and 743-854. Because no samples from the day 14 peak response were available, repertoires could be characterized only after the peak T cell response. Conclusions about previously exposed vaccinees are limited, since just 6 or 7 AZD1222 recipients were seropositive for SARS-CoV-2 at baseline. Participants were mostly white British, with more females than males. The authors suggested clonal diversity may have been underestimated. A significant rise in spike-specific TCR breadth and depth was observed after two AZD1222 doses relative to day 0 and relative to MenACWY recipients.

A word on this clone: Which antigen it targets is not known. Base qualities are not provided; no much larger clone lies one nucleotide away.

Reading the germline V gene gives CDR1 LGHNA and CDR2 YNFKEQ. CDR3 length: 14 amino acids, cysteine to phenylalanine. Just the 42-base CDR3 DNA is kept, in frame starting at base 1. V sheds 2 bases and J sheds 7 bases, leaving 9 bases between their ends. The CDR3 regions of human TCRbeta chains were subjected to immunosequencing. In the original analysis: Repertoire TCRs were checked for matches against a reference library of SARS-CoV-2-specific TCRs that had been generated using the MIRA antigen-specificity platform. Breadth was defined as the fraction of unique TCRs that were SARS-CoV-2-associated. Depth was defined as the fraction of total T cells that were SARS-CoV-2-associated. Each spike-specific TCR was assigned to its reactive spike region and to a CD4 or CD8 class using the MIRA data. Log10-transformed breadth and depth values were compared by one-way ANOVA with Sidak's multiple comparisons tests. TCRdb took this table from immuneACCESS and kept in-frame rearrangements with V and J called. Such tables lack part of the clones; where checked against another copy, unresolved V genes explain under half of the gap, and the rest is unexplained. V, J and clone size are those of that table, while D and trimming were read from the DNA. The sample table holds nearly 95,000 clones, of which approximately 90% were seen once. Of the sample, over 2% falls within the top ten clones.

What this sample's time point label stands for: about 28 days (+/-7) after the second vaccine dose. AZD1222 recipients whose second dose came at about 4 weeks and those whose second dose came at about 12 weeks were combined into one group, since spike-specific TCR depth and breadth did not differ between the two schedules. The vaccinee samples were drawn from two UK trials, COV001 and COV002, one of which was a single-blind randomized controlled phase 2/3 trial testing AZD1222 (ChAdOx1 nCoV-19) in healthy adults. For TCRbeta chain sequencing, PBMC samples were collected from trial participants at day 0 and at day 28 after the second dose.

Specimen: peripheral blood, collected 28 days after the second AZD1222 dose. This sequence was found in an adult who received the AZD1222 COVID-19 vaccine. The sequence is built from TRBV4-2 and TRBJ1-6, and possibly TRBD1, on 5 matching bases. CDR3 region: CASSQWQGNSPLHF. DNA sequence: TGTGCCAGCAGCCAATGGCAGGGAAATTCACCCCTCCACTTT.